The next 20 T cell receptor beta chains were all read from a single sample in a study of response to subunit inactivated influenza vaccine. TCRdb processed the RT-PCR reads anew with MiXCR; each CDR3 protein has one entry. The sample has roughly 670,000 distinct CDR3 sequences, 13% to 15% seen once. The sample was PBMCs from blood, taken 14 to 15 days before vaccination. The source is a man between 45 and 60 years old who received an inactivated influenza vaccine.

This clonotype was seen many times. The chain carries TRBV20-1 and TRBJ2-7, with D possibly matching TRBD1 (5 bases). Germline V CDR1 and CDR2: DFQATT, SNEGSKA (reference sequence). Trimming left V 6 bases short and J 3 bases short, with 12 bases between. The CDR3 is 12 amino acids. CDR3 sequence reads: CSAQKGDYEQYF. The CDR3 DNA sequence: TGCAGTGCCCAAAAAGGGGACTACGAGCAGTACTTC.

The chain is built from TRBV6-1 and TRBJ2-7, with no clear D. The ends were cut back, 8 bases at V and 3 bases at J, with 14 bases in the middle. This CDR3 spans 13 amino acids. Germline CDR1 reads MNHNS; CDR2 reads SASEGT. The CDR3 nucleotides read TGTGCCAGCTGTAAGGGTAACTACTACGAGCAGTACTTC. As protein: CASCKGNYYEQYF.

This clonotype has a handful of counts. The chain's CDR3 is CASSLYGLAGTSTDTQYF. CDR3 nucleotide sequence: TGTGCCAGCAGCTTATACGGACTAGCGGGGACTAGCACAGATACGCAGTATTTT. This chain links TRBV11-1 with TRBJ2-3, with TRBD2 matching over 12 bases. Germline-derived CDR1 and CDR2 are SGHAT and FQDESV (reference sequence). The ends lost 2 bases at V and 0 bases at J; junction bases unmatched: 6. The CDR3 totals 18 residues.

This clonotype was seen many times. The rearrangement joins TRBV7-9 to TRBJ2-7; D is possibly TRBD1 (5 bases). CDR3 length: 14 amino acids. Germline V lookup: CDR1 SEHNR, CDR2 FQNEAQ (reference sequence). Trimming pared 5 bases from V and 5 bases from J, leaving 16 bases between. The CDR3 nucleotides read TGTGCCAGCAGCGAAAACTCGGGCAGGGACGAGCAGTACTTC. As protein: CASSENSGRDEQYF. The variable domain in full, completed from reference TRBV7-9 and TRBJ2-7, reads DTGVSQNPRHKITKRGQNVTFRCDPISEHNRLYWYRQTLGQGPEFLTYFQNEAQLEKSRLLSDRFSAERPKGSFSTLEIQRTEQGDSAMYLCASSENSGRDEQYFGPGTRLTVT.

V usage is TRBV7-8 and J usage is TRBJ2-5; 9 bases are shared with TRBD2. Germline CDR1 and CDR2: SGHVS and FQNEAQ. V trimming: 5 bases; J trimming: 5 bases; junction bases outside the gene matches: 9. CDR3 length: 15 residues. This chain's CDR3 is CASSTSGGRIETQYF. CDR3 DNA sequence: TGTGCCAGCAGCACGAGCGGGGGGCGGATTGAGACCCAGTACTTC.

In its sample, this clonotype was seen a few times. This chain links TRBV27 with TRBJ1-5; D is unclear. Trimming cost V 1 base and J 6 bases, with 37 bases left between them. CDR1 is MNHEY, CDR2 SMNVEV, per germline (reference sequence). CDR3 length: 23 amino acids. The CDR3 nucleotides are TGTGCCAGCAGTTTATATTGTATCCAACTTGGGTGGTCGGGGTTTGGGCTCGGTCAGCCCCAGCATTTT. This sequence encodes CASSLYCIQLGWSGFGLGQPQHF.

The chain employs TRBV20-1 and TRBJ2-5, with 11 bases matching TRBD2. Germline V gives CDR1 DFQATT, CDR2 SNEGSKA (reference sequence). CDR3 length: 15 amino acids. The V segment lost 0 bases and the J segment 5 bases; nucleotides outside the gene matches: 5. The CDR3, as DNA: TGCAGTGCTAGAGATAGCGGGAGGGCCGAGGAGACCCAGTACTTC. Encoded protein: CSARDSGRAEETQYF.

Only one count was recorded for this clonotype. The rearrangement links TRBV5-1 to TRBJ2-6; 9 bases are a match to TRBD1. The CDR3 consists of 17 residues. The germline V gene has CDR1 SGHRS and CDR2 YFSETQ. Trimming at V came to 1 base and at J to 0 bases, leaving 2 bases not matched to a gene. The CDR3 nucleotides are TGCGCCAGCAGCTTGACAGGGGGCCCCTCTGGGGCCAACGTCCTGACTTTC. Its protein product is CASSLTGGPSGANVLTF.

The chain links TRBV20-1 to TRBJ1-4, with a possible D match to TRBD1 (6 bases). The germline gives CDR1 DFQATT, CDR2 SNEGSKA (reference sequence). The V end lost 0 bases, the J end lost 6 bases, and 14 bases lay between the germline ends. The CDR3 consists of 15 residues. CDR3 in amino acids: CSARDQGSSDEKLFF. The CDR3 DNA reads TGCAGTGCTAGAGATCAGGGGAGTTCGGATGAAAAACTGTTTTTT.

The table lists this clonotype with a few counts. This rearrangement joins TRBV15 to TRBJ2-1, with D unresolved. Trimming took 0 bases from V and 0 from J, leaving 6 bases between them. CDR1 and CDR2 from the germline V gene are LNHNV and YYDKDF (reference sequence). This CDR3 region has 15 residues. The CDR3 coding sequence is TGTGCCACCAGCAGAGATGCCAGCTCCTACAATGAGCAGTTCTTC. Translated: CATSRDASSYNEQFF.

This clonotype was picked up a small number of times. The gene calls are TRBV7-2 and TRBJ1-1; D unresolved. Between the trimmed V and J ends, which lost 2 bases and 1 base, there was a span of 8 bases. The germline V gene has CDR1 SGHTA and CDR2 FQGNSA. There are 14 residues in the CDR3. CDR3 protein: CASSLYGENTEAFF. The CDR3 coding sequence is TGTGCCAGCAGCTTATACGGAGAGAACACTGAAGCTTTCTTT.

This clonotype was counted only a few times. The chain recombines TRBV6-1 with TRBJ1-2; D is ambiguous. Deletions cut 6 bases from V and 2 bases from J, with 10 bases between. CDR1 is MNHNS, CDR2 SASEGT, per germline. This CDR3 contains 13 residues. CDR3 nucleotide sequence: TGTGCCAGCAGCGCGACCGTGAACTATGGCTACACCTTC. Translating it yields CASSATVNYGYTF.

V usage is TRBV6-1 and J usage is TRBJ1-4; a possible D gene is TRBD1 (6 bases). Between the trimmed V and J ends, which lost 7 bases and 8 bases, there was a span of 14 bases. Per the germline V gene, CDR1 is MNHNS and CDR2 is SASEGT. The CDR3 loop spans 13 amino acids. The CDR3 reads CASIRTRGEKLFF. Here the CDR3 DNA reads TGTGCCAGCATTCGGACCAGGGGCGAAAAACTGTTTTTT.

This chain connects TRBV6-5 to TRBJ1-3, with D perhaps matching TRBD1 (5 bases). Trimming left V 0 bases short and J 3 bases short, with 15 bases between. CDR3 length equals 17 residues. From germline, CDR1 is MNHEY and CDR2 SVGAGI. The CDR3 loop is CASSYSNRQGYGNTIYF. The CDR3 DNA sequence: TGTGCCAGCAGTTACTCGAATCGCCAGGGTTATGGAAACACCATATATTTT.

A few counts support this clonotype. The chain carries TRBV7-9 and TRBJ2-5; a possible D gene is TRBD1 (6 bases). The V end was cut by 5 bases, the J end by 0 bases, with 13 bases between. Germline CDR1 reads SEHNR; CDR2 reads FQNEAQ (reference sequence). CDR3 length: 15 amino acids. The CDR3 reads CASSPTRTDQETQYF. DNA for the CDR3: TGTGCCAGCAGCCCAACCCGGACAGACCAAGAGACCCAGTACTTC.

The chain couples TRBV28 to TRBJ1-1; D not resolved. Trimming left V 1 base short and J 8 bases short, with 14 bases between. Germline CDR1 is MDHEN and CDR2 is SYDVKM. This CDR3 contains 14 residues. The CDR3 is CASSLYWSAKEAFF. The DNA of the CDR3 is TGTGCCAGCAGTTTATATTGGTCGGCTAAGGAAGCTTTCTTT.

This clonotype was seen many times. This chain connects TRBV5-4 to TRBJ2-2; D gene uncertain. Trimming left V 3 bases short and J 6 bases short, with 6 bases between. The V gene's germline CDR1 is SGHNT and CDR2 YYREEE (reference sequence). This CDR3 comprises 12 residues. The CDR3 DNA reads TGTGCCAGCAGCTACAAACCCGGGGAGCTGTTTTTT. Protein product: CASSYKPGELFF.

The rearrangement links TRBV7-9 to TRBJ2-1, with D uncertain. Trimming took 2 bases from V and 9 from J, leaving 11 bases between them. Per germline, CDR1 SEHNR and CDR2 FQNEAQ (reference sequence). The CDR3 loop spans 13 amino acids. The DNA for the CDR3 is TGTGCCAGCAGCTTAAGGCCCTGGGGTGAGCAGTTCTTC. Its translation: CASSLRPWGEQFF.

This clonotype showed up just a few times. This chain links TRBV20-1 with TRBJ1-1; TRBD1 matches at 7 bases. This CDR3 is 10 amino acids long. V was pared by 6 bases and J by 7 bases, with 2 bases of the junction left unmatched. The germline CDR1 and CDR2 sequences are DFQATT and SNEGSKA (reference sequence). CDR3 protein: CSARDSEAFF. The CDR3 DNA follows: TGCAGTGCCCGGGACAGTGAAGCTTTCTTT.

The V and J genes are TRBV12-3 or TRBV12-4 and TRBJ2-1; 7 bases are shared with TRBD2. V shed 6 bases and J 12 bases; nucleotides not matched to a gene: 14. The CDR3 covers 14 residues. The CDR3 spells CASRERGWEGGQFF. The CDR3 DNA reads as TGTGCCAGCAGGGAGCGGGGATGGGAGGGAGGGCAGTTCTTC.